Listed below are T cell receptor beta chains from one sample, sequenced in a study of shared clonotypes between healthy human individuals. The table came from immunoSEQ multiplex PCR; TCRdb's copy has only in-frame clones and leaves some out. The table shows some 680,000 clones, with 55% to 85% occurring only once. Sequencing was carried out using memory CD4+ T cells sorted from blood. The receptors here all came from a woman aged 25 to 39 in good health. Both conserved end residues are part of each CDR3. Each record gives: clone size, V gene, J gene, CDR3 length, D gene, CDR3 DNA, CDR3 protein. A D gene is named only where the DNA matches it firmly. Size tells how often a clone was seen (once, few, many) or the class of an expanded clone, and some rows leave it out.

>-|TRBV7-2|TRBJ1-5|14|-
TGTGCCAGCAGCCGAGACAGAGTGACCTCCCCCCAGCATTTT
CASSRDRVTSPQHF
>once|TRBV1|TRBJ2-3|12|-
TGCACCAGGGCTTCTAGCACAGATACGCAGTATTTT
CTRASSTDTQYF
>-|TRBV5-5|TRBJ1-2|15|TRBD1
TGTGCCAGCAGCTGGGCCCCCAGGGGGGAACGTGGCTACACCTTC
CASSWAPRGERGYTF
>-|TRBV10-2|TRBJ2-2|14|-
TGCGCCAGCAGTGGTCCTAGCCGGACCGGGGAGCTGTTTTTT
CASSGPSRTGELFF
>-|TRBV19|TRBJ1-3|16|-
TGTGCCAGTACCCTGAGGGCAGTCTCCTCTGGAAACACCATATATTTT
CASTLRAVSSGNTIYF
>few|TRBV19|TRBJ2-7|12|-
TGTGCCAGTAGTATAGAAGCGAACGAGCAGTACTTC
CASSIEANEQYF
>-|TRBV16|TRBJ2-7|14|-
TGTGCCAGCAGCCCTAGCCGGGCGTCCTACGAGCAGTACTTC
CASSPSRASYEQYF
>-|TRBV28|TRBJ1-4|21|TRBD1
TGTGCCAGCAGTCCCAGCGGGGTAGGACGGACAGGGGGGGCAACTAATGAAAAACTGTTTTTT
CASSPSGVGRTGGATNEKLFF
>-|TRBV11-2|TRBJ1-1|15|TRBD1
TGTGCCAGCAGCCAAATCCGACAGGGGGCCATGAGAGCTTTCTTT
CASSQIRQGAMRAFF
>-|TRBV29-1|TRBJ2-7|14|TRBD1
TGCAGCGCCCAGCACGGACAGGGCCCCTACGAGCAGTACTTC
CSAQHGQGPYEQYF
>-|TRBV10-3|TRBJ2-6|14|-
TGTGCCATCAGTGAGGACTCTGGGGCCAACGTCCTGACTTTC
CAISEDSGANVLTF
>-|TRBV7-6|TRBJ2-3|17|-
TGTGCCAGCAGTCCCAGCCCAGCAGGGGGGGTTACAGATACGCAGTATTTT
CASSPSPAGGVTDTQYF
>-|TRBV5-3|TRBJ2-2|13|-
TGTGCCAGAAGCCCTAGGTACGCCGGGGAGCTGTTTTTT
CARSPRYAGELFF
>-|TRBV2|TRBJ2-7|14|TRBD1
TGTGCCAGCAGTGTATCAACAGGGGGCATGAAACAGTACTTC
CASSVSTGGMKQYF
>-|TRBV18|TRBJ2-5|16|TRBD1
TGTGCCAGCTCACCGCTTGGACAGGGTCGCGGAGAGACCCAGTACTTC
CASSPLGQGRGETQYF
>few|TRBV27|TRBJ1-4|14|TRBD1
TGTGCCAGCTCGGGGGACAGGGTTAATGAAAAACTGTTTTTT
CASSGDRVNEKLFF
>-|TRBV10-1|TRBJ1-1|13|-
TGCGCCAGCAGTGAGTCGAGTGGGGTATCAGCTTTCTTT
CASSESSGVSAFF
>-|TRBV14|TRBJ2-2|15|-
TGTGCCAGCAGCCATAGACAGAAGAACACCGGGGAGCTGTTTTTT
CASSHRQKNTGELFF
>-|TRBV10-3|TRBJ2-7|14|TRBD2
TGTGCCATCAGTGCCGGCGGGAGGTCGGGGGAGCAGTACTTC
CAISAGGRSGEQYF
>-|TRBV28|TRBJ2-1|15|-
TGTGCCAGCAGTTCAGCTGGGGCGAGAGCGAATGAGCAGTTCTTC
CASSSAGARANEQFF
>-|TRBV6-5|TRBJ2-2|14|-
TGTGCCAGCAGCATCGCCGGAAGTTCCGGGGAGCTGTTTTTT
CASSIAGSSGELFF
>-|TRBV5-6|TRBJ2-5|15|TRBD2
TGTGCCAGCAGCTTGGTGTCTGGACTAGGAGAGACCCAGTACTTC
CASSLVSGLGETQYF
>-|TRBV5-4|TRBJ2-3|12|-
TGTGCCAGCAGCTTCCCCTTAGATACGCAGTATTTT
CASSFPLDTQYF
>-|TRBV5-3|TRBJ1-4|18|-
TGTGCCAGAAATCCCTGTGAGAATAACGTTTCAACTAATGAAAAACTGTTTTTT
CARNPCENNVSTNEKLFF
>-|TRBV25-1|TRBJ2-7|16|-
TGTGCCAGCAGTGACCCCCTAGACAGGAGCTCCTACGAGCAGTACTTC
CASSDPLDRSSYEQYF
>once|TRBV18|TRBJ2-5|14|TRBD1
TGTGCCAGCTCAAGCACGGGACAGGGAGAGACCCAGTACTTC
CASSSTGQGETQYF
>-|TRBV28|TRBJ2-1|12|-
TGTGCCAGCAGTTTATTGACATCCGATCCGTTCTTC
CASSLLTSDPFF
>-|TRBV28|TRBJ2-1|16|TRBD2
TGTGCCAGCAGCCCTTGGGGTAGCGGGAGTTGGAATGAGCAGTTCTTC
CASSPWGSGSWNEQFF
>-|TRBV7-9|TRBJ2-1|15|TRBD2
TGTGCCAGCAGCCCGCGGACTAGCGGTAACAATGAGCAGTTCTTC
CASSPRTSGNNEQFF
>-|TRBV20-1|TRBJ2-7|11|-
TGCAGTGCCACGCCCTATCTCGAGCAGTACTTC
CSATPYLEQYF
>-|TRBV28|TRBJ2-7|15|TRBD2
TGTGCCAGCTTCCCTACTAGCGGGAGCCGTCGGGAGCAGTACTTC
CASFPTSGSRREQYF
>-|TRBV5-1|TRBJ2-2|13|-
TGCGCCAGCAGCCTGGGAGAACACGGGGAGCTGTTTTTT
CASSLGEHGELFF
>-|TRBV28|TRBJ2-5|15|-
TGTGCCAGCAGACATAGGGATGAAACAAAAGAGACCCAGTACTTC
CASRHRDETKETQYF
>-|TRBV27|TRBJ2-2|13|-
TGTGCCAGCAGCCCCCAGGGAATCGGGGAGCTGTTTTTT
CASSPQGIGELFF
>-|TRBV10-3|TRBJ1-1|11|-
TGTGCCATCAGTGAGTCGTATGGAGCTTTCTTT
CAISESYGAFF
>-|TRBV9|TRBJ2-5|15|TRBD2
TGTGCCAGCAGCGTAGCGGGAGGATCACAAGAGACCCAGTACTTC
CASSVAGGSQETQYF
>-|TRBV4-1|TRBJ2-3|14|-
TGCGCCAGCAGCCATCAGGGTTCGCCAGATACGCAGTATTTT
CASSHQGSPDTQYF
>-|TRBV11-1|TRBJ2-5|13|-
TGTGCCAGCAGCTTTGATGGGTCCGAGACCCAGTACTTC
CASSFDGSETQYF
>-|TRBV15|TRBJ2-7|17|TRBD2
TGTGCCACCAGCAGAGAGGCTAGCGGGAGCCTCACCTACGAGCAGTACTTC
CATSREASGSLTYEQYF
>-|TRBV7-7|TRBJ2-2|16|-
TGTGCCAGCAGCCCCCGGCCCCCGTCGAACACCGGGGAGCTGTTTTTT
CASSPRPPSNTGELFF
>-|TRBV10-3|TRBJ2-1|12|-
TGTGCCATCAGTGTTCTCCCCAATGAGCAGTTCTTC
CAISVLPNEQFF
>once|TRBV7-9|TRBJ1-2|13|TRBD1
TGTGCCAGCTCCCCCCCCGTGACAGGGGGCTACACCTTC
CASSPPVTGGYTF
>-|TRBV4-1|TRBJ1-5|16|-
TGCGCCAGCAGCCAAGGCAGAGGGAAGGGGGTTCAGCCCCAGCATTTT
CASSQGRGKGVQPQHF
>-|TRBV28|TRBJ1-2|15|-
TGTGCCAGCAGCCGCATCAGGGGCCTGGACTATGGCTACACCTTC
CASSRIRGLDYGYTF
>few|TRBV7-3|TRBJ2-1|15|-
TGTGCCAGCAGCTTAATGGGGGGACTCCAAAATGAGCAGTTCTTC
CASSLMGGLQNEQFF
>-|TRBV19|TRBJ1-4|15|-
TGTGCCAGTAACTCTCTGGGGGTCGGTAATGAAAAACTGTTTTTT
CASNSLGVGNEKLFF
>-|TRBV28|TRBJ1-2|11|-
TGTGCCAGCAGTCATTCTTATGGCTACACCTTC
CASSHSYGYTF
>-|TRBV28|TRBJ1-2|13|-
TGTGCCAGCATCACCCCGGGGGCGGCTGGCTACACCTTC
CASITPGAAGYTF
>-|TRBV28|TRBJ1-4|12|-
TGTGCCAGCAGAACTCCGGCTGAAAAACTGTTTTTT
CASRTPAEKLFF
>-|TRBV28|TRBJ1-3|17|-
TGTGCCAGCAGTTTAGTTGGTGAGGGGACGCCTGGAAACACCATATATTTT
CASSLVGEGTPGNTIYF
>few|TRBV30|TRBJ2-5|12|-
TGTGCCTGCCGACAGTACCAAGAGACCCAGTACTTC
CACRQYQETQYF
>few|TRBV28|TRBJ1-4|14|-
TGTGCCAGCAGACCAGGGTTTGCTAATGAAAAACTGTTTTTT
CASRPGFANEKLFF
>once|TRBV28|TRBJ2-3|19|TRBD2
TGTGCCAGCAGTAAAGAGCCTGTTACGGGGACTAGAGCATCAGATACGCAGTATTTT
CASSKEPVTGTRASDTQYF
>-|TRBV6-1|TRBJ2-7|15|TRBD2
TGTGCCAGCAAAATCCACCAGAGCGGGAGTTACGAGCAGTACTTC
CASKIHQSGSYEQYF
>few|TRBV28|TRBJ1-2|11|-
TGTGCCAGCAGTGTTGGGAGCGGCTACACCTTC
CASSVGSGYTF
>-|TRBV9|TRBJ2-1|15|TRBD2
TGTGCCAGCAGCCCGCGACTAGCGGCCTACAATGAGCAGTTCTTC
CASSPRLAAYNEQFF
>-|TRBV4-2|TRBJ2-1|14|-
TGTGCCAGCAGCCAAGTTAGCGGCCCGAATGAGCAGTTCTTC
CASSQVSGPNEQFF